This T cell receptor (beta chain) came from a study of OX40 agonist ivuxolimab in advanced cancers. Across the whole study: Patients enrolled in dose escalation were diagnosed with hepatocellular carcinoma, melanoma, renal cell or head and neck cancer.

The CDR3 loop spans 17 amino acids. Unmatched junction bases numbered 9, after V lost 4 bases and J lost 4 bases. The V gene's germline CDR1 is LNHDA and CDR2 SQIVND (reference sequence). This table comes from immunoSEQ multiplex PCR, and its TCRdb copy is limited to in-frame clones, with some not included. The data show tens of thousands of clones, approximately 90% seen once. This clonotype was sampled from an adult with an advanced solid tumor such as melanoma, head and neck, liver or kidney cancer. The sequencing used CD4+ or CD8+ T cells sorted from blood, collected in a trial of the OX40 agonist ivuxolimab. The chain has TRBV19 and TRBJ2-2; 10 bases align to TRBD2. DNA for the CDR3: TGTGCCAGTAGTACCTTAGCGGGAGGTCGTGGCACCGGGGAGCTGTTTTTT. As protein: CASSTLAGGRGTGELFF.